This T cell receptor beta chain appears in the sequencing data of a study of cytomegalovirus exposure and HLA in healthy donors. Study-level results: For most subjects, TCR beta sequences were reported to predict HLA-A and HLA-B alleles with accuracy.

PCR was performed using 60 Vbeta and 13 Jbeta primers. The authors' processing: An analysis that came later counted some 85 million unique TCR beta chains, approximately 10 million shared. The table came from immunoSEQ multiplex PCR; TCRdb's copy has only in-frame clones and leaves some out. The DNA gave D and trimming, while V, J and clone size come from that table. Of about 160,000 clones in the sample, approximately 79% are singletons; the top ten hold 4.3%. CDR1 is SNHLY and CDR2 is FYNNEI in the germline V gene. The CDR3 is 13 residues long. The junction had 8 bases not matched to a gene; V was cut back by 6 bases and J by 7 bases. In the case of this clone: Its antigen is not identified.

Material: PBMCs. The gene calls are TRBV2 and TRBJ1-2; 7 positions agree with TRBD1. The receptor was isolated from a man between 35 and 55 years old in good health and CMV-seronegative. The CDR3 nucleotides are TGTGCCAGCAGCCCACAGGGGATGGGTGGCTACACCTTC. Amino acids: CASSPQGMGGYTF.